This T cell receptor beta chain is from a study of Graves' ophthalmopathy and Graves' hyperthyroidism (dated by TCRdb to the late 2010s). Regarding the study in general: Peripheral blood was collected at initial diagnosis, prior to any treatment. The study used TCR beta repertoire signatures to distinguish Graves' ophthalmopathy from Graves' hyperthyroidism and to predict progression to ophthalmopathy. In total, approximately 130 blood samples were TCR-sequenced: 43 ophthalmopathy, some 75 hyperthyroidism and approximately 17 hyperthyroidism-to-ophthalmopathy patients. To explore V-J signatures distinguishing ophthalmopathy from hyperthyroidism, a discovery set of roughly 100 patients (about 43 ophthalmopathy, around 55 stable hyperthyroidism) was enrolled. An independent validation cohort was composed of roughly 18 hyperthyroidism patients and around 16 patients who later progressed from hyperthyroidism to ophthalmopathy. In roughly 6 hyperthyroidism patients, the T-cell repertoire of thyroid tissue was compared with the T-cell repertoire of blood. Once sampling was done, hyperthyroidism patients were given methimazole at a starting dose of 30 mg daily, while ophthalmopathy patients were given high-dose intravenous methylprednisolone. The 80 to 100 discovery patients were randomly divided into training and test sets at a 7:3 ratio. On the study overall, not on this receptor specifically: The 13-signature model separated ophthalmopathy from stable hyperthyroidism with approximately 90% sensitivity and 81% to 82% specificity in cross-validation, and 80%/75% in the test set. In validation, the model predicted ophthalmopathy progression with more than 55% sensitivity and approximately 72% specificity; roughly eleven predicted patients were CT-confirmed with GO in a median of about 6.1 months. Sample size was not predetermined statistically, and investigators were not blinded to group allocation. Most expanded thyroid clonotypes with frequency above 0.001 were also detected in blood, suggesting blood repertoires may reflect the thyroid immune response.

Ophthalmopathy patients were characterized by moderately to severely active disease, a Clinical Activity Score of at least 3, a NOSPECS grade of at least 4, and a disease duration under 3 months. Patients with other autoimmune diseases, uncontrolled infections, pregnancy or lactation were excluded. Clinical symptoms, serum thyroxine, TRAb, thyroid ultrasound and orbital computed tomography formed the basis of the diagnosis. Ficoll-Paque density gradient centrifugation was used to isolate PBMCs from 10 ml of fresh peripheral blood. Total RNA was extracted with Trizol reagent and quality-checked on an Agilent 2100 Bioanalyzer. About this clonotype: The antigen it binds to is not known. No much larger clone exists at a distance of one base, and base qualities are not known.

For repertoire sequencing, the TCR beta CDR3 regions were amplified from RNA transcripts. The first round was an RT-PCR using HTBI primers with the Qiagen OneStep RT-PCR kit, and this first round was followed by a second-round multiplex PCR, then size selection and purification. Sequencing of the libraries was carried out on an Illumina HiSeq2000 in paired-end mode with 100 bp reads. In the original analysis: SOAPnuke was used to process the reads, throwing out any read that had adapters, had uncalled bases, had a mean Phred below 15, or lacked an exact constant-primer or identifier match. COPE v1.2.5 was used to merge high-quality paired reads. Unique nucleotide sequences were defined as clonotypes and aligned to IMGT TRB V, D and J references using MiTCR v1.1. The analysis was limited to V-J combinations with a frequency above 0.0001, which together covered 99.2% of the repertoires. For each V-J combination, a TCR clonal expansion and chaos score was defined as F50 clonal expansion divided by the chaos observed in the TCRdist matrix. Features were reduced by Welch's t-statistics and random forest to approximately 13 V-J combinations, which fed a naive Bayes classifier. Thyroid-blood repertoire similarity was quantified with the Morisita-Horn index. TCRdb passed the public sequencing reads through fastp at Q25 and MiXCR, retaining productive beta sequences. Rows are unified per CDR3 protein, each entry keeping the most common DNA and genes. The authors' filters were not applied to this entry. This sample holds 150,000 to 200,000 distinct CDR3 sequences; less than 45% were observed only once. About 5.8% of the sample goes to the ten largest clones.

The origin of this receptor is a woman aged 40 to 50 with Graves' ophthalmopathy. Donor details come from another sample of the same person, matched by shared clones. Sequenced input: peripheral blood.

This receptor carries the CDR3 CASSHEPNQPQHF. The nucleotide sequence reads as follows: TGTGCCAGCAGCCACGAACCAAATCAGCCCCAGCATTTT. The rearrangement combines TRBV7-9 with TRBJ1-5; no D gene is confidently identified. The germline V gene (reference sequence) yields SEHNR for CDR1 and FQNEAQ for CDR2. Inclusive of the bounding cysteine and phenylalanine, the CDR3 is 13 residues long. Just CDR3 DNA is preserved here, 39 bases in frame from base 1. V is cut by 5 bases and J by 4 bases, and the space between the germline ends is 9 bases. The variable domain in full, with residues beyond the CDR3 obtained from the reference TRBV7-9 and TRBJ1-5 genes, is DTGVSQNPRHKITKRGQNVTFRCDPISEHNRLYWYRQTLGQGPEFLTYFQNEAQLEKSRLLSDRFSAERPKGSFSTLEIQRTEQGDSAMYLCASSHEPNQPQHFGDGTRLSIL.